The 21 T cell receptor beta chains presented below share a single source sample, sequenced in a study of blood T cell repertoires in COVID-19. The repertoire was sequenced with immunoSEQ multiplex PCR; TCRdb's copy has only in-frame clones and lacks some. Of hundreds of thousands of clones listed, about nine tenths are singletons. The sample taken for sequencing was PBMCs or T cells enriched from blood (not recorded which). These receptors were collected from a man between 60 and 75 years old who had recovered from COVID-19.

J is TRBJ1-4 and V is TRBV6-5; D may be TRBD1 (5 bases). Germline CDR1 MNHEY, CDR2 SVGAGI. The CDR3 is 13 residues long. V lost 6 bases and J 7 bases, leaving 12 bases between the germline ends. CDR3 sequence (DNA): TGTGCCAGCAGATCGGGGGGAGGTGAAAAACTGTTTTTT. The encoded protein is CASRSGGGEKLFF.

This chain uses TRBV2 with TRBJ1-6; 9 bases map to TRBD1. Germline assignment: CDR1 SNHLY and CDR2 FYNNEI. J gave up 0 bases and V 7 bases, and 7 bases lay outside the gene matches. The CDR3 runs to 17 residues. CDR3 loop: CASTDRGFGSYNSPLHF. The CDR3 DNA follows: TGTGCCAGCACAGACAGGGGGTTCGGCTCCTATAATTCACCCCTCCACTTT.

In this sample, this clone turned up once. This sequence joins TRBV7-9 and TRBJ2-1; 9 bases are shared with TRBD2. The J segment lost 0 bases and the V segment lost 5 bases, leaving 11 bases of the junction unmatched. Germline-derived CDR1 and CDR2 are SEHNR and FQNEAQ (reference sequence). The CDR3 is 18 residues long. In DNA form, the CDR3 reads TGTGCCAGCAGCCTCGGACTAGCGCGGGGGAGCTCCTACAATGAGCAGTTCTTC. Translating gives CASSLGLARGSSYNEQFF.

The rearrangement joins TRBV3-1 (or the pseudogene TRBV3-2) to TRBJ2-5; TRBD1 aligns across 8 bases. The CDR3 is made up of 16 amino acids. CDR1 LGHDT and CDR2 YNNKEL come from the germline V gene (reference sequence). With V trimmed by 2 bases and J by 3 bases, 8 bases remained unmatched. CDR3 DNA sequence: TGTGCCAGCAGCCAATTGGTGGGACAGGTAAAAGAGACCCAGTACTTC. This codes for CASSQLVGQVKETQYF.

The rearrangement links TRBV7-6 to TRBJ1-2; 9 bases map to TRBD1. V was clipped by 4 bases and J by 3 bases; unmatched bases: 3. This CDR3 spans 14 amino acids. The germline V gene encodes CDR1 SGHVS and CDR2 FNYEAQ. The CDR3 bases are TGTGCCAGCAGCTCTACAGGGGGCGACTATGGCTACACCTTC. Residues: CASSSTGGDYGYTF.

The chain recombines TRBV4-1 with TRBJ1-5; D possibly corresponds to TRBD1 (5 bases). The V end was cut by 5 bases, the J end by 0 bases, with 8 bases between. The CDR3 is 14 residues long. Per the germline V gene, CDR1 is MGHRA and CDR2 is YSYEKL. The DNA for the CDR3 is TGCGCCAGCAGCGCCAGGGATAGCAATCAGCCCCAGCATTTT. It translates to CASSARDSNQPQHF.

This clone was picked up a small number of times. This chain uses TRBV5-1 with TRBJ1-6, with TRBD1 matching over 8 bases. Germline CDR1 and CDR2: SGHRS and YFSETQ. V lost 4 bases to trimming and J lost 11 bases; unmatched junction nucleotides: 5. This CDR3 has 13 residues. The CDR3 loop reads CASSTQQGAPLHF. CDR3 in DNA: TGCGCCAGCAGCACCCAACAGGGGGCACCCCTCCACTTT.

This chain joins TRBV18 and TRBJ1-4; no clear D. Germline CDR1 KGHSH, CDR2 LQKENI. Trimming took off 0 bases at V and 0 bases at J, with 5 bases between the two ends. This CDR3 has 15 residues. The CDR3 spells CASSPPRATNEKLFF. DNA of the CDR3: TGTGCCAGCTCACCACCCCGCGCAACTAATGAAAAACTGTTTTTT.

V and J are TRBV19 and TRBJ2-7; no firm D call. V dropped 4 bases and J dropped 6 bases, with 13 bases sitting between them. The length of the CDR3 is 13 residues. Germline V CDR1 and CDR2: LNHDA, SQIVND (reference sequence). The DNA of the CDR3 is TGTGCCAGTAGTACGGGTCCAAGAAGCGAGCAGTACTTC. The encoded protein is CASSTGPRSEQYF.

The gene calls are TRBV19 and TRBJ2-7; TRBD2 agrees at 13 bases. Trimming removed 2 bases from V and 2 bases from J; junction bases left unmatched: 3. Germline-derived CDR1 and CDR2 are LNHDA and SQIVND (reference sequence). CDR3 length equals 16 residues. The CDR3 reads CASSIIGTSGTYEQYF. Here the CDR3 DNA reads TGTGCCAGTAGTATAATTGGGACTAGCGGGACCTACGAGCAGTACTTC. The full variable domain, its missing parts supplied by reference TRBV19 and TRBJ2-7, is DGGITQSPKYLFRKEGQNVTLSCEQNLNHDAMYWYRQDPGQGLRLIYYSQIVNDFQKGDIAEGYSVSREKKESFPLTVTSAQKNPTAFYLCASSIIGTSGTYEQYFGPGTRLTVT.

This clone has only one observation. The chain employs TRBV2 and TRBJ1-5, with D hard to call. The V gene's germline CDR1 is SNHLY and CDR2 FYNNEI. The CDR3 spans 12 residues. V lost 5 bases to trimming and J lost 6 bases, with 8 bases between them. CDR3 DNA sequence: TGTGCCAGCAGTTCTCCCCCTCAGCCCCAGCATTTT. Translation gives CASSSPPQPQHF.

The chain employs TRBV3-1 (or the pseudogene TRBV3-2) and TRBJ1-4, with D unresolved. The CDR3 covers 13 residues. Trimming took 4 bases from V and 16 from J, leaving 19 bases between them. Germline CDR1 reads LGHDT; CDR2 reads YNNKEL (reference sequence). The CDR3 is CASSPVVGAYPFF. The DNA of the CDR3 is TGTGCCAGCAGCCCCGTCGTGGGCGCCTACCCGTTTTTT.

The chain recombines TRBV2 with TRBJ1-2; possible D gene TRBD1, 6 bases. Trimming took 0 bases from V and 1 from J, leaving 9 bases between them. CDR1 is SNHLY, CDR2 FYNNEI, per germline. The CDR3 sequence is 15 residues long. CDR3 protein: CASSEARGGNYGYTF. The CDR3 DNA sequence: TGTGCCAGCAGTGAAGCTCGAGGGGGTAACTATGGCTACACCTTC.

The gene calls are TRBV5-4 and TRBJ2-1; 9 bases are a match to TRBD2. J gave up 4 bases and V 4 bases, and 9 bases lay outside the gene matches. This CDR3 spans 16 amino acids. Germline V CDR1 and CDR2: SGHNT, YYREEE (reference sequence). In DNA form, the CDR3 reads TGTGCCAGCAGCCTGACCCCGCGGGAGGGATACAATGAGCAGTTCTTC. It encodes CASSLTPREGYNEQFF.

In this sample, this clone turned up a few times. The rearrangement uses TRBV27 and TRBJ1-2; TRBD1 might be the D (6 bases). CDR3 length: 14 residues. Trimming took off 6 bases at V and 4 bases at J, with 15 bases between the two ends. Per germline, CDR1 MNHEY and CDR2 SMNVEV (reference sequence). The CDR3, as DNA: TGTGCCAGCAGCACAGGGAGTAGGACCTATGGCTACACCTTC. Protein: CASSTGSRTYGYTF.

The rearrangement uses TRBV12-3 or TRBV12-4 and TRBJ1-5; tentative D call: TRBD1 (6 bases). V was trimmed by 5 bases and J by 7 bases, leaving 9 bases between them. The CDR3 loop spans 12 amino acids. The CDR3 DNA is TGTGCCAGCAGTACAGGGCGCCAGCCCCAGCATTTT. This gives the protein CASSTGRQPQHF.

This sequence joins TRBV11-2 and TRBJ2-7, with 8 bases identical to TRBD1. The germline V gene encodes CDR1 SGHAT and CDR2 FQNNGV. The CDR3 sequence is 15 residues long. V gave up 6 bases and J gave up 1 base; unmatched junction bases: 8. The CDR3 nucleotides read TGTGCCAGCAGAACCGGGACAGGAATATCCTACGAGCAGTACTTC. Its protein product is CASRTGTGISYEQYF.

The gene calls are TRBV5-1 and TRBJ1-5, with unresolved D. Trimming took off 1 base at V and 2 bases at J, with 10 bases between the two ends. From germline, CDR1 is SGHRS and CDR2 YFSETQ. This CDR3 comprises 15 residues. CDR3 protein: CASSLSAGRNQPQHF. The CDR3 DNA is TGCGCCAGCAGCTTGTCCGCAGGTCGCAATCAGCCCCAGCATTTT. Using reference TRBV5-1 and TRBJ1-5 for the parts outside the CDR3, the full variable domain is KAGVTQTPRYLIKTRGQQVTLSCSPISGHRSVSWYQQTPGQGLQFLFEYFSETQRNKGNFPGRFSGRQFSNSRSEMNVSTLELGDSALYLCASSLSAGRNQPQHFGDGTRLSIL.

This chain links TRBV4-2 with TRBJ2-3; 13 bases are a match to TRBD2. Germline V gene lookup returns CDR1 LGHNA and CDR2 YNFKEQ. CDR3 length: 16 amino acids. J gave up 4 bases and V 3 bases, and 4 bases lay outside the gene matches. CDR3 bases: TGTGCCAGCAGCCACGGACTAGCGGGGGACTCAGATACGCAGTATTTT. Its protein is CASSHGLAGDSDTQYF.

This sequence joins TRBV7-8 and TRBJ1-5; D possibly corresponds to TRBD1 (6 bases). In germline, CDR1 is SGHVS, CDR2 FQNEAQ. V gave up 5 bases and J gave up 6 bases, with 11 bases separating them. This CDR3 comprises 13 residues. The CDR3 region has the DNA TGTGCCAGCAGCCGAGCAGGGGCTCAGCCCCAGCATTTT. Amino acids: CASSRAGAQPQHF.

The CDR3 spells CASSPAFGTVNTEAFF. Here the CDR3 DNA reads TGTGCCAGCTCACCGGCTTTTGGGACAGTGAACACTGAAGCTTTCTTT. This chain uses TRBV18 with TRBJ1-1, with 7 nucleotides matching TRBD1. The germline CDR1 and CDR2 sequences are KGHSH and LQKENI. The V gene end was trimmed by 3 bases and the J gene end by 0 bases; junction bases not matched to a gene: 7. The CDR3 has 16 amino acids. The full variable domain, rest sourced from reference TRBV18 and TRBJ1-1, is NAGVMQNPRHLVRRRGQEARLRCSPMKGHSHVYWYRQLPEEGLKFMVYLQKENIIDESGMPKERFSAEFPKEGPSILRIQQVVRGDSAAYFCASSPAFGTVNTEAFFGQGTRLTVV.